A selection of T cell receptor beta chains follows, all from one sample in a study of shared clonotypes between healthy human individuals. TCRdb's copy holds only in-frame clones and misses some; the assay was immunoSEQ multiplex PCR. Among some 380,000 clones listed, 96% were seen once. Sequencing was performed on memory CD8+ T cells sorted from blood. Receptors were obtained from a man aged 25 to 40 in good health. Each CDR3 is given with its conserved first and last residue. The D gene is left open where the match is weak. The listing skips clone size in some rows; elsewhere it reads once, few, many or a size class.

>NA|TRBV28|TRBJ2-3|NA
TGTGCCAGCAGGGCCCATCGGGGAGATACGCAGTATTTT
CASRAHRGDTQYF
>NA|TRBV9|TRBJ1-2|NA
TGTGCCAGCAGCAGACACGGGGGGTTCTATGGCTACACCTTC
CASSRHGGFYGYTF
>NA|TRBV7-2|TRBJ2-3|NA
TGTGCCAGCAGCTTAGTAGATACGCAGTATTTT
CASSLVDTQYF
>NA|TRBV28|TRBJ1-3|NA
TGTGCCAGCGGGTTCCTCTCTGGAAACACCATATATTTT
CASGFLSGNTIYF
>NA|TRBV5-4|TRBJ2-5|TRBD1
TGTGCCAGCAGCTTACGAACAGGGGAAGAGACCCAGTACTTC
CASSLRTGEETQYF
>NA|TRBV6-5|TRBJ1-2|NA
TGTGCCAGCAGTTACTCGCGACTTCCGTCCGGCTACACCTTC
CASSYSRLPSGYTF
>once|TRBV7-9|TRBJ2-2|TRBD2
TGTGCCAGCAGCTTAGCGTGGCTAGCGGGAGTCAGGACCGGGGAGCTGTTTTTT
CASSLAWLAGVRTGELFF
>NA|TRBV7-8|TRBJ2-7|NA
TGTGCCAGCAGCTTAGTTCTTCGGGGCTACGAGCAGTACTTC
CASSLVLRGYEQYF
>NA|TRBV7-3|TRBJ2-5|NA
TGTGCCAGCAGCTTAAATCCCCAAGAGACCCAGTACTTC
CASSLNPQETQYF
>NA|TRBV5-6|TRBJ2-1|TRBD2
TGTGCCAGCAGCTTCGGGAGCGGGAGCCCCTACAATGAGCAGTTCTTC
CASSFGSGSPYNEQFF
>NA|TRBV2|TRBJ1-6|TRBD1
TGTGCCAGCAGTGTTGAGACAGGGTTGGGTTCACCCCTCCACTTT
CASSVETGLGSPLHF
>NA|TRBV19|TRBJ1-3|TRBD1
TGTGCCAGTAGTACCCGGACAGGGGCTGGAAACACCATATATTTT
CASSTRTGAGNTIYF
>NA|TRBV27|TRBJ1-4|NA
TGTGCCAGCAGTTTGAGGGGGGCTGCAACTAATGAAAAACTGTTTTTT
CASSLRGAATNEKLFF
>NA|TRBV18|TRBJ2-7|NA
TGTGCCAGCTCACCAGATTCCGGCGAGCAGTACTTC
CASSPDSGEQYF
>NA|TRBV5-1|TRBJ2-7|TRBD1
TGCGCCAGCAGCCACAGGGGGCATGACTACGAGCAGTACTTC
CASSHRGHDYEQYF
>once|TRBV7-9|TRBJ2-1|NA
TGTGCCAGCAGCTTAGTTGAGGGCCATCACTATGAGCAGTTCTTC
CASSLVEGHHYEQFF
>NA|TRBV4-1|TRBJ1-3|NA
TGCGCCAGCAGCCAAGTGGCCTCTGGAAACACCATATATTTT
CASSQVASGNTIYF
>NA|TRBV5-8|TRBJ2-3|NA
TGTGCCAGCCGCGACGGTTGGGATACGCAGTATTTT
CASRDGWDTQYF
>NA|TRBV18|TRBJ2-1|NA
TGTGCCAGCTCACCCAAGTTTGAGCAGTTCTTC
CASSPKFEQFF
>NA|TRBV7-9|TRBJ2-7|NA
TGTGCCAGCAGCTTAGACAGGTCCTCCTACGAGCAGTACTTC
CASSLDRSSYEQYF
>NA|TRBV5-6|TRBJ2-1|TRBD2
TGTGCCAGCAGCTTGAGAACTAGCGGGGCCTACAATGAGCAGTTCTTC
CASSLRTSGAYNEQFF
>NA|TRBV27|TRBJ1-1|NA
TGTGCCAGCAGTTGGGTAGGCGGGAGGCCTTTCTTT
CASSWVGGRPFF
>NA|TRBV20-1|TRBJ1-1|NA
TGCAGTGCTAGAAGTGGGGCCGAAGCTTTCTTT
CSARSGAEAFF
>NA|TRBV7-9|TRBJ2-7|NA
TGTGCCAGCAGCTTAGACCGGACTTTCTACGAGCAGTACTTC
CASSLDRTFYEQYF
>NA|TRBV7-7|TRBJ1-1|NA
TGTGCTAGCAGCTTAGGGACGGACCTCCGAAGGACGAACACTGAAGCTTTCTTT
CASSLGTDLRRTNTEAFF
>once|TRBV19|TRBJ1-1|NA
TGTGCCAGTAGTATCGCCGCCATGAACACTGAAGCTTTCTTT
CASSIAAMNTEAFF
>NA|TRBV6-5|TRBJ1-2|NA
TGTGCCAGCAGGGCGGGGGGGCGCCTCTATGGCTACACCTTC
CASRAGGRLYGYTF
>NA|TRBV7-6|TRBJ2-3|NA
TGTGCCAGCAGCTTTACCCCCACAGATACGCAGTATTTT
CASSFTPTDTQYF
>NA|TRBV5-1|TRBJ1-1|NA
TGCGCCAGCAGCTTTCTTCGGGACACTGAAGCTTTCTTT
CASSFLRDTEAFF
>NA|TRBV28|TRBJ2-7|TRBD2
TGTGCCAGCAGCCCAACCACCGTAAGACTAGCGGGAGGTGAGTACGAGCAGTACTTC
CASSPTTVRLAGGEYEQYF
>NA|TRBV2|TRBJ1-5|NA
TGTGCCAGCAGGACAGAGAGCAATCAGCCCCAGCATTTT
CASRTESNQPQHF
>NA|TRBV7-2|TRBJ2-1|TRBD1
TGTGCCAGCAGCTTAGATGGAAGGGGGCTCTACAATGAGCAGTTCTTC
CASSLDGRGLYNEQFF
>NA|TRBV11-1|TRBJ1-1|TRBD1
TGTGCCAGCACCGGACAGGTCTACACTGAAGCTTTCTTT
CASTGQVYTEAFF
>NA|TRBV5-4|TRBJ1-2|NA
TGTGCCAGCAGGGGCGACTACTATGGCTACACCTTC
CASRGDYYGYTF
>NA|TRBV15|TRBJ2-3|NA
TGTGCCACCAGCAGAGATCTGGCTATCTTGGGTAGCACAGATACGCAGTATTTT
CATSRDLAILGSTDTQYF
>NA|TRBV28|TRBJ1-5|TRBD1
TGTGCCAGCAGGACACCGGGACAGGGCCATCAGCCCCAGCATTTT
CASRTPGQGHQPQHF
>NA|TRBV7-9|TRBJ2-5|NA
TGTGCCAGCAGCTTATGGGAGACCCAGTACTTC
CASSLWETQYF
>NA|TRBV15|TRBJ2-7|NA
TGTGCCACCAGCAGAGGAGGGCCGACAGTGAGGGACGAGCAGTACTTC
CATSRGGPTVRDEQYF